The 10 T cell receptor beta chains in this list originate from one sample, sequenced in a study of blood T cell repertoires in COVID-19. Data came from immunoSEQ multiplex PCR; TCRdb stores just in-frame clones and leaves some out. This repertoire shows roughly 250,000 clones, approximately 79% found once; its top ten account for 4%. Sequenced: peripheral blood. All receptors derive from a middle-aged woman with active or convalescent COVID-19.

In this sample, this clone turned up once. The chain links TRBV11-2 to TRBJ2-2; D ambiguous. This CDR3 is 12 amino acids long. Trimming left V 4 bases short and J 2 bases short, with 2 bases between. Per germline, CDR1 SGHAT and CDR2 FQNNGV. Written as DNA, the CDR3 is TGTGCCAGCAGCTCAAACACCGGGGAGCTGTTTTTT. It is translated as CASSSNTGELFF.

The chain couples TRBV5-1 to TRBJ2-3; 7 nucleotides line up with TRBD2. From germline, CDR1 is SGHRS and CDR2 YFSETQ. V shed 4 bases, J shed 5 bases, and the junction held 7 bases outside the gene matches. This CDR3 has 14 amino acids. The CDR3 loop is CASSPKAGRDTQYF. The CDR3 nucleotides are TGCGCCAGCAGCCCCAAAGCGGGGAGAGATACGCAGTATTTT.

V usage is TRBV5-4 and J usage is TRBJ2-5, with a weak D call TRBD1 (6 bases). The germline V gene has CDR1 SGHNT and CDR2 YYREEE (reference sequence). CDR3 length: 15 residues. The V and J ends lost 0 bases and 2 bases respectively, with 11 bases between them. CDR3 loop: CASSLATGRQETQYF. Written as DNA, the CDR3 is TGTGCCAGCAGCTTGGCGACAGGCCGACAAGAGACCCAGTACTTC.

The chain couples TRBV18 to TRBJ2-2, with a possible D match to TRBD1 (6 bases). The CDR3 has 14 residues. Trimming left V 5 bases short and J 5 bases short, with 12 bases between. Germline values: CDR1 KGHSH, CDR2 LQKENI. The CDR3 region has the DNA TGTGCCAGCTCATCGAACCAGGGGACCGGGGAGCTGTTTTTT. Its protein product is CASSSNQGTGELFF.

This chain connects TRBV5-1 to TRBJ1-6; D may be TRBD1 (5 bases). This CDR3 region has 14 residues. V lost 5 bases to trimming and J lost 10 bases, with 16 bases between them. The germline CDR1 and CDR2 sequences are SGHRS and YFSETQ. The CDR3 nucleotides read TGCGCCAGCAGGGAGTCAGGGTTCGGGTCACCCCTCCACTTT. Translated, it gives CASRESGFGSPLHF. Filled out from reference TRBV5-1 and TRBJ1-6, the complete variable domain reads KAGVTQTPRYLIKTRGQQVTLSCSPISGHRSVSWYQQTPGQGLQFLFEYFSETQRNKGNFPGRFSGRQFSNSRSEMNVSTLELGDSALYLCASRESGFGSPLHFGNGTRLTVT.

There are a few counts of this clone. The chain joins TRBV9 to TRBJ2-5; D ambiguous. This CDR3 has 14 amino acids. With 2 bases removed from V and 0 bases from J, the gap between germline ends came to 8 bases. Germline V CDR1 and CDR2: SGDLS, YYNGEE. CDR3 protein: CASSVTWYQETQYF. CDR3 in DNA: TGTGCCAGCAGCGTTACTTGGTACCAAGAGACCCAGTACTTC.

This chain links TRBV19 with TRBJ1-2, with TRBD1 matching 11 bases. The CDR3 has 16 amino acids. Germline V CDR1 and CDR2: LNHDA, SQIVND (reference sequence). V shed 5 bases and J 2 bases; nucleotides not matched to a gene: 7. The chain's CDR3 is CASSSGTGGANYGYTF. DNA for the CDR3: TGTGCCAGTAGTTCCGGGACAGGGGGGGCCAACTATGGCTACACCTTC.

The chain joins TRBV2 to TRBJ2-2; a weak D match, TRBD1 (5 bases). The germline CDR1 and CDR2 sequences are SNHLY and FYNNEI. CDR3 size: 14 residues. Trimming stripped 3 bases from V and 3 bases from J, with 8 bases between. The CDR3 loop is CASSDRADTGELFF. The CDR3 DNA sequence: TGTGCCAGCAGTGACAGGGCAGACACCGGGGAGCTGTTTTTT. Using reference TRBV2 and TRBJ2-2 for the parts outside the CDR3, the full variable domain is EPEVTQTPSHQVTQMGQEVILRCVPISNHLYFYWYRQILGQKVEFLVSFYNNEISEKSEIFDDQFSVERPDGSNFTLKIRSTKLEDSAMYFCASSDRADTGELFFGEGSRLTVL.

The V and J genes are TRBV6-5 and TRBJ1-1; 8 bases align to TRBD1. Trimming took 7 bases from V and 6 from J; bases not matched to a gene: 7. This CDR3 region has 13 residues. Per germline, CDR1 MNHEY and CDR2 SVGAGI. The CDR3 nucleotides are TGTGCCAGCACCAGGGGGCAGAAGGCTGAAGCTTTCTTT. It specifies CASTRGQKAEAFF.

V usage is TRBV6-2 or TRBV6-3 and J usage is TRBJ2-5; 7 nucleotides agree with TRBD2. J lost 5 bases, V lost 5 bases, and 14 bases had no gene match. Germline loops: CDR1 MNHEY, CDR2 SVGEGT. The CDR3 consists of 16 residues. The CDR3: CASSPQGPTGGETQYF. DNA for the CDR3: TGTGCCAGCAGTCCGCAGGGCCCCACCGGGGGGGAGACCCAGTACTTC.